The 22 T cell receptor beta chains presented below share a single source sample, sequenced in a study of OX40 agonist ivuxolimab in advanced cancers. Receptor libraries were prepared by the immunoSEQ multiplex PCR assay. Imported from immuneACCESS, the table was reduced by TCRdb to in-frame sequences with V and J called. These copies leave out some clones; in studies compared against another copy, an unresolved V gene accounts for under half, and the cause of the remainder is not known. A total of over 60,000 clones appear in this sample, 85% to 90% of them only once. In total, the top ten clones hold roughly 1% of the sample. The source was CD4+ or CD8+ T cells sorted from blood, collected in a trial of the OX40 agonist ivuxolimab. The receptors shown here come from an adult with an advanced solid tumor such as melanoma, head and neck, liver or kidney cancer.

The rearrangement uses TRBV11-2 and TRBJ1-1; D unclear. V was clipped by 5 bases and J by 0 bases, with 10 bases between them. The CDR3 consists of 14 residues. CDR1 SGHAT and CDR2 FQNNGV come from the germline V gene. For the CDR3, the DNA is TGTGCCAGCAGCCCCCGGGGAGTGAACACTGAAGCTTTCTTT. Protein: CASSPRGVNTEAFF.

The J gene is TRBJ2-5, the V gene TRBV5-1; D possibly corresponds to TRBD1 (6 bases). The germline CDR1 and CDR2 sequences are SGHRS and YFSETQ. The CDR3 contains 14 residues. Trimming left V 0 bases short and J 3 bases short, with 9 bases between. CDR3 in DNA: TGCGCCAGCAGCTTGGTGGACAGTAAAGAGACCCAGTACTTC. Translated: CASSLVDSKETQYF. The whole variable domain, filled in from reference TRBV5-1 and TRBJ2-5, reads KAGVTQTPRYLIKTRGQQVTLSCSPISGHRSVSWYQQTPGQGLQFLFEYFSETQRNKGNFPGRFSGRQFSNSRSEMNVSTLELGDSALYLCASSLVDSKETQYFGPGTRLLVL.

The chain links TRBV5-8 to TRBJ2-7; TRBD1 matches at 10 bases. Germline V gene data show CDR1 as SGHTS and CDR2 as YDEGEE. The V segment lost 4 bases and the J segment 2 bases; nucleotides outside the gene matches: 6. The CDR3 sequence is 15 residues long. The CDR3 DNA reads TGTGCCAGCAGCCTCCGGGACAGGGGTCCCTACGAGCAGTACTTC. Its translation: CASSLRDRGPYEQYF.

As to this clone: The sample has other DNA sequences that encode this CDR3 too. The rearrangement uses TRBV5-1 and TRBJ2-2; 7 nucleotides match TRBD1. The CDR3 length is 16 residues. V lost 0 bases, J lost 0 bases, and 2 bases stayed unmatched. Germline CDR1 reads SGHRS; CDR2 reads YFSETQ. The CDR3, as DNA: TGCGCCAGCAGCTTGGGTCAGGGGGCGAACACCGGGGAGCTGTTTTTT. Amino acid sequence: CASSLGQGANTGELFF.

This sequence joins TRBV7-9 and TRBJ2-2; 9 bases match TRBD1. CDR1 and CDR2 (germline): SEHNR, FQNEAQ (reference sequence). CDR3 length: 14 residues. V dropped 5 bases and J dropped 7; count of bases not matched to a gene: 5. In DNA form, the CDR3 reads TGTGCCAGCAGCCCAGGACAGGGGATCGGGGAGCTGTTTTTT. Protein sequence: CASSPGQGIGELFF.

CDR3 DNA: TGTGCCAGCAGCTCGACTAGCGGGGCGACAGATACGCAGTATTTT. Translation: CASSSTSGATDTQYF. V and J are TRBV7-9 and TRBJ2-3; 11 bases match TRBD2. CDR3 length: 15 residues. Unmatched junction bases numbered 3, after V lost 4 bases and J lost 3 bases. Germline V gene data show CDR1 as SEHNR and CDR2 as FQNEAQ (reference sequence).

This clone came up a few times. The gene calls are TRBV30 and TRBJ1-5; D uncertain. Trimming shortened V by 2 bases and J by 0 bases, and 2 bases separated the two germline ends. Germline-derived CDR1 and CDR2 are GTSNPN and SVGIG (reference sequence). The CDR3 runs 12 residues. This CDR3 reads CAWSSSNQPQHF. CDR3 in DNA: TGTGCCTGGAGTTCTAGCAATCAGCCCCAGCATTTT.

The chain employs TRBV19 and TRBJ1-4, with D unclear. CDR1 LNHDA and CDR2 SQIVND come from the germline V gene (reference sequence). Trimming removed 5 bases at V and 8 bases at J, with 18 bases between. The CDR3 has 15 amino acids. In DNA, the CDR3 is TGTGCCAGTAGTCCCCGGACCACATTTGGGGAAAAACTGTTTTTT. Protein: CASSPRTTFGEKLFF.

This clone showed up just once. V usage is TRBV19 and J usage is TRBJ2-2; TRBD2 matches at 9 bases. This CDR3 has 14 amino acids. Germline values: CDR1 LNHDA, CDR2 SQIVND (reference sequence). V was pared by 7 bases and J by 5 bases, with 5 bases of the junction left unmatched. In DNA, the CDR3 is TGTGCCAGTATAAGCACTAGCGGGACCGGGGAGCTGTTTTTT. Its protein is CASISTSGTGELFF. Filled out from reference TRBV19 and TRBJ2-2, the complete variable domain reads DGGITQSPKYLFRKEGQNVTLSCEQNLNHDAMYWYRQDPGQGLRLIYYSQIVNDFQKGDIAEGYSVSREKKESFPLTVTSAQKNPTAFYLCASISTSGTGELFFGEGSRLTVL.

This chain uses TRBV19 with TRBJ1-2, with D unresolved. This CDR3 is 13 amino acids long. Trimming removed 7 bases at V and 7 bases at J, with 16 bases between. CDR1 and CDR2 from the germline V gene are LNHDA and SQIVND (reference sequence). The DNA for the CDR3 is TGTGCCAGTAAGGAAGGGTTACTAGCTGGCTACACCTTC. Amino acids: CASKEGLLAGYTF.

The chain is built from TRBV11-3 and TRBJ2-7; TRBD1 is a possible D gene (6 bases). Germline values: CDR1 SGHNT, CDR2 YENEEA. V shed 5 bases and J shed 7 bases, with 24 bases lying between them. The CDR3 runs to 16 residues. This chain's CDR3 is CASSPRGVTGLNEQYF. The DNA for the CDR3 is TGTGCCAGCAGCCCAAGAGGGGTCACAGGGTTGAATGAGCAGTACTTC.

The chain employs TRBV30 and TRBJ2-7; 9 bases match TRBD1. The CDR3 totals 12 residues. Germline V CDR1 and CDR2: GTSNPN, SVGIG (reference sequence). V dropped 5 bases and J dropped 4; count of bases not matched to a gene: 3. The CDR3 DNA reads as TGTGCCTGGGGGACAGGGCTTTACGAGCAGTACTTC. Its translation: CAWGTGLYEQYF. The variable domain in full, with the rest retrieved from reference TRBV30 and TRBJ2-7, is SQTIHQWPATLVQPVGSPLSLECTVEGTSNPNLYWYRQAAGRGLQLLFYSVGIGQISSEVPQNLSASRPQDRQFILSSKKLLLSDSGFYLCAWGTGLYEQYFGPGTRLTVT.

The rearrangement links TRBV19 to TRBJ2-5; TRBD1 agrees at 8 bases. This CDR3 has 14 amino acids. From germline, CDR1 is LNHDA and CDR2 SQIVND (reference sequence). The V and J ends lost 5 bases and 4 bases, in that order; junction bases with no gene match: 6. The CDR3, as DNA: TGTGCCAGTAGTTCCCAGGGGGCAAGAGAGACCCAGTACTTC. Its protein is CASSSQGARETQYF.

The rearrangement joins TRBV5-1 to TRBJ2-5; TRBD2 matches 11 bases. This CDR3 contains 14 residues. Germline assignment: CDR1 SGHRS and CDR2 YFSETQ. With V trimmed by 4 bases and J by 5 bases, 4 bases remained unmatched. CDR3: CASSLRTSGETQYF. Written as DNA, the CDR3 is TGCGCCAGCAGCCTTAGGACTAGCGGGGAGACCCAGTACTTC.

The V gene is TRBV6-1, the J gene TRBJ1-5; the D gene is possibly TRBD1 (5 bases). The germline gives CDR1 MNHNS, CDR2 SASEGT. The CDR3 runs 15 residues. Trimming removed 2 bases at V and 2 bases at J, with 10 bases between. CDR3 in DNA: TGTGCCAGCAGTGAATGGGGGTTGGGCAATCAGCCCCAGCATTTT. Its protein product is CASSEWGLGNQPQHF.

The CDR3 here is CASSQPDLSNQPQHF. CDR3 DNA sequence: TGTGCCAGCAGCCAACCTGACCTTAGCAATCAGCCCCAGCATTTT. The J gene is TRBJ1-5, the V gene TRBV4-2, with D hard to call. Germline loops: CDR1 LGHNA, CDR2 YNFKEQ. Trimming took 2 bases from V and 0 from J, leaving 8 bases between them. The CDR3 contains 15 residues.

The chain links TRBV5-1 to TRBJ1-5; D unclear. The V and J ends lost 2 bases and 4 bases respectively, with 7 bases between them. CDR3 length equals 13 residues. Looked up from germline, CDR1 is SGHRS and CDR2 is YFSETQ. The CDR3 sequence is CASSLSGNQPQHF. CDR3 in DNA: TGCGCCAGCAGCTTAAGCGGGAATCAGCCCCAGCATTTT.

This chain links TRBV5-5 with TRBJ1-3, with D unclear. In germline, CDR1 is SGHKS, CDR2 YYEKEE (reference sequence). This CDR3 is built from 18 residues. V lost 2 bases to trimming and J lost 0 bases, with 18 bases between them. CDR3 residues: CASSFFPSTASSGNTIYF. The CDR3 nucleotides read TGTGCCAGCAGCTTTTTCCCATCAACGGCGAGCTCTGGAAACACCATATATTTT.

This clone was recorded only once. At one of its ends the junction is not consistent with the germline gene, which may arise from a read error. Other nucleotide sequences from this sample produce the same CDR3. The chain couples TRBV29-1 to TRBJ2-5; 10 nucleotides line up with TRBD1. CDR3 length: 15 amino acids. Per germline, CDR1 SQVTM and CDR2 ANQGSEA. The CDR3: CSVVRDRGFGETQYF. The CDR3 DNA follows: TGTAGCGTTGTCCGGGACAGGGGATTCGGAGAGACCCAGTACTTC. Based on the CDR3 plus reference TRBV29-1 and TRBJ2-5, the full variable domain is SAVISQKPSRDICQRGTSLTIQCQVDSQVTMMFWYRQQPGQSLTLIATANQGSEATYESGFVIDKFPISRPNLTFSTLTVSNMSPEDSSIYLCSVVRDRGFGETQYFGPGTRLLVL.

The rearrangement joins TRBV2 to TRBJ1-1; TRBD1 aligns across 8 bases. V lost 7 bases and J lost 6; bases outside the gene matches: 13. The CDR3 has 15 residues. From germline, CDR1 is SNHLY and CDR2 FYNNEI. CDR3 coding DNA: TGTGCCAGCAAGGTCCGGACAGGGATGGTAGCTGAAGCTTTCTTT. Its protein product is CASKVRTGMVAEAFF.

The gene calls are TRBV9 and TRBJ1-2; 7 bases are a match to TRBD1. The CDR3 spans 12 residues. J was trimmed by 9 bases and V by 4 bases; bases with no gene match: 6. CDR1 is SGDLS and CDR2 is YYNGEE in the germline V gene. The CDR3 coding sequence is TGTGCCAGCAGCACCCCGACAGGGAGCTACACCTTC. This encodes CASSTPTGSYTF.

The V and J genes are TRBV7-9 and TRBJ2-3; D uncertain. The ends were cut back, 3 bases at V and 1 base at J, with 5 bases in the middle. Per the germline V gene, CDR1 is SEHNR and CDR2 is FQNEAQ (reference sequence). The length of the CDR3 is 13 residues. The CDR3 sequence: CASSFPGTDTQYF. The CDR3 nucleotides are TGTGCCAGCAGCTTCCCGGGCACAGATACGCAGTATTTT.